What follows are 16 T cell receptor beta chains derived from one specimen sequenced in a study of CD8 T cells in Susac syndrome. When the RNA was reverse transcribed, random hexamers were used with an input of about 0.5 to 1 ug. TCRdb fed the immunoSEQ multiplex PCR reads into MiXCR, producing one record per CDR3 protein. The data contain some 400,000 distinct CDR3 sequences, around 85% of them seen just once; the ten biggest clones take up about 0.12%. Specimen: CD8+ T cells from PBMCs. These receptors were obtained from a human donor with multiple sclerosis.

The V call is TRBV15, the J call TRBJ2-7; TRBD1 is a possible D gene (5 bases). This CDR3 contains 12 residues. Germline CDR1 reads LNHNV; CDR2 reads YYDKDF (reference sequence). Trimming removed 5 bases from V and 6 bases from J, with 11 bases in between. The CDR3 bases are TGTGCCACCAGCGGCCATGGGGCCGAGCAGTACTTC. This encodes CATSGHGAEQYF. Together with reference TRBV15 and TRBJ2-7, the CDR3 gives the full variable domain: DAMVIQNPRYQVTQFGKPVTLSCSQTLNHNVMYWYQQKSSQAPKLLFHYYDKDFNNEADTPDNFQSRRPNTSFCFLDIRSPGLGDTAMYLCATSGHGAEQYFGPGTRLTVT.

The chain recombines TRBV30 with TRBJ1-4; 9 bases are shared with TRBD1. After removal of 3 bases from V and 7 bases from J, the junction contained 6 bases not matched to a gene. The germline V gene has CDR1 GTSNPN and CDR2 SVGIG (reference sequence). The CDR3 has 14 residues. The CDR3 reads CAWRPGTGSEKLFF. DNA of the CDR3: TGTGCCTGGAGACCCGGGACAGGGTCTGAAAAACTGTTTTTT.

V is TRBV27 and J is TRBJ2-5; no definite D call. CDR3 length equals 13 residues. Germline CDR1 and CDR2: MNHEY and SMNVEV (reference sequence). V was clipped by 6 bases and J by 1 base, with 9 bases between them. The CDR3 coding sequence is TGTGCCAGCAGCTTCGACATCCAAGAGACCCAGTACTTC. Translation gives CASSFDIQETQYF.

This clonotype was counted a single time. The J gene is TRBJ1-6, the V gene TRBV4-1, with D unclear. V was trimmed by 1 base and J by 0 bases, leaving 10 bases between them. The CDR3 runs 17 residues. Germline CDR1 is MGHRA and CDR2 is YSYEKL. The CDR3 loop reads CASSQVGASSYNSPLHF. The CDR3 region has the DNA TGCGCCAGCAGCCAAGTGGGCGCTAGCTCCTATAATTCACCCCTCCACTTT.

The rearrangement uses TRBV4-1 and TRBJ2-3; tentative D call: TRBD2 (5 bases). This CDR3 is built from 16 residues. Germline lookup yields CDR1 MGHRA and CDR2 YSYEKL. V lost 7 bases and J lost 4, with 21 bases in between. The chain's CDR3 is CASKVFGDSGADTQYF. The CDR3 bases are TGCGCCAGCAAGGTCTTCGGGGATTCTGGTGCAGATACGCAGTATTTT.

The gene calls are TRBV27 and TRBJ2-3, with D maybe TRBD2 (6 bases). V was shortened by 3 bases and J by 6 bases, with 16 bases between the two germline ends. The CDR3 consists of 15 residues. Per the germline V gene, CDR1 is MNHEY and CDR2 is SMNVEV (reference sequence). The CDR3 loop is CASSLEQSGRDTQYF. CDR3 DNA sequence: TGTGCCAGCAGTTTGGAACAGTCGGGGAGGGATACGCAGTATTTT.

This rearrangement joins TRBV28 to TRBJ2-1; 14 bases fit TRBD2. The V gene end was trimmed by 4 bases and the J gene end by 8 bases; junction bases not matched to a gene: 10. The CDR3 runs to 17 residues. CDR1 MDHEN and CDR2 SYDVKM come from the germline V gene. The CDR3 spells CASSSPGTSGSEYEQFF. The CDR3, as DNA: TGTGCCAGCAGTTCACCCGGGACTAGCGGGAGTGAGTATGAGCAGTTCTTC.

The rearrangement links TRBV9 to TRBJ2-7; 8 nucleotides line up with TRBD2. V dropped 4 bases and J dropped 0; count of bases not matched to a gene: 6. The CDR3 has 15 amino acids. Germline V CDR1 and CDR2: SGDLS, YYNGEE. As DNA, the CDR3 is TGTGCCAGCAGCTTACTAGCGGATAGCTCCTACGAGCAGTACTTC. Translation: CASSLLADSSYEQYF.

The genes are TRBV7-6 and TRBJ1-5, with D perhaps matching TRBD1 (5 bases). Germline V gene lookup returns CDR1 SGHVS and CDR2 FNYEAQ. The ends were cut back, 0 bases at V and 7 bases at J, with 10 bases in the middle. CDR3 length equals 14 residues. CDR3 residues: CASSLAGDGQPQHF. Written as DNA, the CDR3 is TGTGCCAGCAGCTTAGCAGGGGACGGCCAGCCCCAGCATTTT.

Only one count was recorded for this clonotype. The chain combines TRBV30 with TRBJ2-7; D possibly corresponds to TRBD2 (5 bases). V was shortened by 3 bases and J by 2 bases, with 14 bases between the two germline ends. The CDR3 covers 14 residues. Germline values: CDR1 GTSNPN, CDR2 SVGIG (reference sequence). Written as DNA, the CDR3 is TGTGCCTGGAGCCTCCGGGGAAGCCCCTACGAGCAGTACTTC. Protein: CAWSLRGSPYEQYF.

The rearrangement links TRBV7-8 to TRBJ2-4; weak D call: TRBD1 (5 bases). This CDR3 comprises 12 residues. V lost 5 bases and J lost 8, with 10 bases in between. Germline CDR1 reads SGHVS; CDR2 reads FQNEAQ. CDR3 loop: CASSLTVHIQYF. The CDR3 DNA follows: TGTGCCAGCAGCCTGACAGTTCACATTCAGTACTTC.

In this sample, this clonotype turned up a few times. The chain uses TRBV7-8 and TRBJ2-7, with TRBD1 identical over 9 bases. V was clipped by 5 bases and J by 4 bases; unmatched bases: 6. This CDR3 comprises 14 residues. Germline CDR1 reads SGHVS; CDR2 reads FQNEAQ. This CDR3 is CASSVPGQGYEQYF. DNA for the CDR3: TGTGCCAGCAGCGTTCCGGGACAGGGTTACGAGCAGTACTTC.

V usage is TRBV3-1 and J usage is TRBJ2-7; D not resolved. CDR1 is LGHDT and CDR2 is YNNKEL in the germline V gene (reference sequence). This CDR3 region has 13 residues. Between the trimmed V and J ends, which lost 9 bases and 0 bases, there was a span of 12 bases. The CDR3 DNA reads as TGTGCCAGTACCGGCAGTTTCTCCTACGAGCAGTACTTC. Residues: CASTGSFSYEQYF.

The chain couples TRBV14 to TRBJ2-5, with D unresolved. The CDR3 has 15 amino acids. Germline V lookup: CDR1 SGHDN, CDR2 FVKESK. V gave up 4 bases and J gave up 5 bases, with 17 bases separating them. The CDR3 spells CASSPFGRLQETQYF. The DNA of the CDR3 is TGTGCCAGCAGCCCGTTCGGCCGATTACAGGAGACCCAGTACTTC.

This clonotype appeared once. This chain joins TRBV2 and TRBJ2-2; D is ambiguous. Germline CDR1 reads SNHLY; CDR2 reads FYNNEI. V dropped 4 bases and J dropped 8 bases, with 5 bases sitting between them. The CDR3 runs 11 residues. DNA for the CDR3: TGTGCCAGCAGTGTTTTAGGGGAGCTGTTTTTT. Translated: CASSVLGELFF.

V usage is TRBV12-3 or TRBV12-4 and J usage is TRBJ2-7, with D maybe TRBD2 (6 bases). The CDR3 length is 12 residues. V was pared by 3 bases and J by 7 bases, with 10 bases between. Here the CDR3 reads CASSFEGLEQYF. The CDR3 nucleotides are TGTGCCAGCAGTTTTGAGGGACTGGAGCAGTACTTC.